This T cell receptor (beta chain) appears in the sequencing data of a study of blood T cell repertoires in COVID-19. Generated by immunoSEQ multiplex PCR, the TCRdb table keeps only in-frame clones and is missing some. This table holds about 15,000 clones, 80% to 90% found once. The CDR3 contains 14 residues. The V gene lost 3 bases and the J gene lost 1 base, with 9 bases spanning the gap. Germline values: CDR1 DFQATT, CDR2 SNEGSKA (reference sequence). The sample comprised peripheral blood. This receptor was taken from a human donor in a cohort sampled during active COVID-19. The chain uses TRBV20-1 and TRBJ2-2; D possibly corresponds to TRBD2 (6 bases). CDR3 region: CSASLGGNTGELFF. DNA of the CDR3: TGCAGTGCTAGTCTGGGGGGGAACACCGGGGAGCTGTTTTTT.